This T cell receptor (beta chain) comes out of a study of cytomegalovirus exposure and HLA in healthy donors. Findings and limits, study-wide: Solely CMV serostatus was available to characterize immune exposure. Segments of the TCR beta V type were, in most cases, productive about 87% or about 30% of the time in an earlier analysis.

V was clipped by 9 bases and J by 3 bases, with 14 bases between them. Germline CDR1 is SNHLY and CDR2 is FYNNEI. The CDR3 length is 13 residues. As concerns this clone: The antigen is not known.

Amplification used 60 Vbeta primers and 13 Jbeta primers. Assay: immunoSEQ multiplex PCR; the TCRdb copy retains only in-frame clones and omits some. The sample holds 150,000 to 200,000 clones, 80% to 90% seen once. The J gene is TRBJ1-2, the V gene TRBV2; the D is unclear. This clonotype was obtained from a woman in her late teens or twenties in good health and CMV-seronegative. The source material was PBMCs. The CDR3 DNA reads as TGTGCCAGTGTAGCGGCAGTTTACTATGGCTACACCTTC. This gives the protein CASVAAVYYGYTF. The full variable domain, completed using reference TRBV2 and TRBJ1-2, is EPEVTQTPSHQVTQMGQEVILRCVPISNHLYFYWYRQILGQKVEFLVSFYNNEISEKSEIFDDQFSVERPDGSNFTLKIRSTKLEDSAMYFCASVAAVYYGYTFGSGTRLTVV.